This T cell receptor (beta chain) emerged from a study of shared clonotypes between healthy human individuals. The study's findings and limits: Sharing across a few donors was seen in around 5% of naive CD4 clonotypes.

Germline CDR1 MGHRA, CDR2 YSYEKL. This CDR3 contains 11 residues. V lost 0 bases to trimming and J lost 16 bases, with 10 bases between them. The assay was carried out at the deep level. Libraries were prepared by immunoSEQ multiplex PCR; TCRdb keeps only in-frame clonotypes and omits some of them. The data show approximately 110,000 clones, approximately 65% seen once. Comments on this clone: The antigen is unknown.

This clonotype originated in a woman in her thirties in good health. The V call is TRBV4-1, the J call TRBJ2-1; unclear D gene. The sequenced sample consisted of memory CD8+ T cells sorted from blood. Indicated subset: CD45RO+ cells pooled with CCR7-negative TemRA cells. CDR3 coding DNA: TGCGCCAGCAGCCAAGAAGGGCCCCCTTTCTTC. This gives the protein CASSQEGPPFF.